A single sample gave rise to the 28 T cell receptor beta chains below, sequenced in a study of blood T cell repertoires in COVID-19. Data came from immunoSEQ multiplex PCR; TCRdb stores just in-frame clones and leaves some out. The sample shows around 130,000 clones, about four fifths of them seen only once. Sequenced input: peripheral blood. Receptors originate from a man aged 60-69 years with acute or convalescent COVID-19.

The rearrangement uses TRBV24-1 and TRBJ2-5; TRBD2 aligns across 11 bases. CDR1 is KGHDR and CDR2 is SFDVKD in the germline V gene. V trimming: 12 bases; J trimming: 1 base; junction bases outside the gene matches: 9. This CDR3 has 15 residues. The CDR3 DNA is TGTGCCTCTGGGACTAGCGGAAATTCCCAAGAGACCCAGTACTTC. Protein: CASGTSGNSQETQYF.

This clone was counted between two and nine times. The J gene is TRBJ1-4, the V gene TRBV20-1, with a tentative D call TRBD1 (6 bases). Between the trimmed V and J ends, which lost 3 bases and 7 bases, there was a span of 15 bases. CDR1 DFQATT and CDR2 SNEGSKA come from the germline V gene (reference sequence). The CDR3 runs to 14 residues. CDR3 in amino acids: CSASLSQGTEKLFF. CDR3 sequence (DNA): TGCAGTGCTAGTCTAAGTCAGGGGACTGAAAAACTGTTTTTT.

About this clone: This sample also contains other DNA sequences that code for the same CDR3. The chain joins TRBV4-2 to TRBJ1-4; D possibly corresponds to TRBD1 (6 bases). The V gene lost 3 bases and the J gene lost 4 bases, with 12 bases spanning the gap. The CDR3 totals 15 residues. The germline V gene encodes CDR1 LGHNA and CDR2 YNFKEQ. This CDR3 is CASSQPGQSNEKLFF. The CDR3 DNA reads TGTGCCAGCAGCCAGCCCGGACAGAGTAATGAAAAACTGTTTTTT.

The gene calls are TRBV19 and TRBJ1-2; D gene uncertain. Germline V gives CDR1 LNHDA, CDR2 SQIVND (reference sequence). Trimming took off 0 bases at V and 8 bases at J, with 7 bases between the two ends. The CDR3 covers 12 residues. As DNA, the CDR3 is TGTGCCAGTAGTATAGAGCGGAAAGGCTACACCTTC. This encodes CASSIERKGYTF.

This chain joins TRBV5-1 and TRBJ2-7; the D gene is possibly TRBD1 (5 bases). V lost 3 bases to trimming and J lost 2 bases, with 12 bases between them. This CDR3 spans 14 amino acids. CDR1 and CDR2 (germline): SGHRS, YFSETQ. CDR3 loop: CASSYTGDAYEQYF. The CDR3 DNA sequence: TGCGCCAGCAGCTATACAGGAGATGCCTACGAGCAGTACTTC.

The chain uses TRBV19 and TRBJ1-5, with no clear D. Germline values: CDR1 LNHDA, CDR2 SQIVND (reference sequence). The germline V and J ends were trimmed by 3 bases and 5 bases, with 8 bases remaining between them. This CDR3 region has 13 residues. In DNA, the CDR3 is TGTGCCAGTAGTATCGGTCCCGATCAGCCCCAGCATTTT. Amino acids: CASSIGPDQPQHF.

V and J are TRBV19 and TRBJ1-2; the D is unclear. Germline CDR1 reads LNHDA; CDR2 reads SQIVND (reference sequence). V lost 2 bases to trimming and J lost 0 bases, with 7 bases between them. The CDR3 runs to 14 residues. DNA for the CDR3: TGTGCCAGTAGTATACACCGAGCTAACTATGGCTACACCTTC. Its protein is CASSIHRANYGYTF.

The genes are TRBV7-9 and TRBJ2-4; 9 nucleotides line up with TRBD1. The CDR3 sequence is 16 residues long. The germline V gene has CDR1 SEHNR and CDR2 FQNEAQ (reference sequence). V shed 4 bases, J shed 9 bases, and the junction held 13 bases outside the gene matches. The CDR3 sequence: CASSSPGQGIVSIQYF. The CDR3, as DNA: TGTGCCAGCAGCTCTCCGGGACAGGGAATAGTTAGCATTCAGTACTTC.

This clone was seen only a few times. V usage is TRBV19 and J usage is TRBJ1-2; 9 nucleotides line up with TRBD1. V lost 3 bases and J lost 6; bases outside the gene matches: 8. The CDR3 is made up of 15 amino acids. The germline gives CDR1 LNHDA, CDR2 SQIVND (reference sequence). The CDR3 region has the DNA TGTGCCAGTAGTATTGGTTGGACAGGGGAGCATGGCTACACCTTC. This gives the protein CASSIGWTGEHGYTF.

This rearrangement joins TRBV18 to TRBJ1-1, with 9 bases aligning to TRBD1. Unmatched junction bases numbered 9, after V lost 5 bases and J lost 5 bases. This CDR3 spans 15 amino acids. Germline-derived CDR1 and CDR2 are KGHSH and LQKENI. The CDR3: CASSSEGTGRTEAFF. In DNA form, the CDR3 reads TGTGCCAGCTCATCCGAGGGGACAGGGCGGACTGAAGCTTTCTTT.

This clone was seen only a few times. The V call is TRBV6-5, the J call TRBJ1-6, with TRBD1 identical over 9 bases. The CDR3 consists of 14 residues. After removal of 4 bases from V and 8 bases from J, the junction contained 3 bases not matched to a gene. Germline CDR1 is MNHEY and CDR2 is SVGAGI. CDR3 in amino acids: CASSLDRGDSPLHF. In DNA form, the CDR3 reads TGTGCCAGCAGTTTGGACAGGGGAGATTCACCCCTCCACTTT.

The chain joins TRBV4-1 to TRBJ1-5; maybe TRBD1 (5 bases). From germline, CDR1 is MGHRA and CDR2 YSYEKL. Between the trimmed V and J ends, which lost 5 bases and 9 bases, there was a span of 20 bases. The CDR3 is 15 residues long. This CDR3 is CASSKGEVPYAPQHF. The DNA for the CDR3 is TGCGCCAGCAGCAAAGGGGAGGTTCCTTATGCGCCCCAGCATTTT.

V usage is TRBV11-2 and J usage is TRBJ1-2; weak D call: TRBD1 (6 bases). Germline loops: CDR1 SGHAT, CDR2 FQNNGV. The CDR3 extends over 14 amino acids. The V gene lost 0 bases and the J gene lost 5 bases, with 10 bases spanning the gap. The CDR3 sequence is CASSLDPGQYGYTF. The DNA for the CDR3 is TGTGCCAGCAGCTTAGACCCCGGACAGTATGGCTACACCTTC. Using reference TRBV11-2 and TRBJ1-2 for the parts outside the CDR3, the full variable domain is EAGVAQSPRYKIIEKRQSVAFWCNPISGHATLYWYQQILGQGPKLLIQFQNNGVVDDSQLPKDRFSAERLKGVDSTLKIQPAKLEDSAVYLCASSLDPGQYGYTFGSGTRLTVV.

This clone was detected ten times or more. This chain uses TRBV19 with TRBJ2-2; maybe TRBD2 (6 bases). The CDR3 loop spans 14 amino acids. Per germline, CDR1 LNHDA and CDR2 SQIVND (reference sequence). Trimming removed 5 bases from V and 4 bases from J, with 11 bases in between. The CDR3 sequence is CASSSTSGTGELFF. For the CDR3, the DNA is TGTGCCAGTAGTTCGACTAGTGGCACCGGGGAGCTGTTTTTT.

The J gene is TRBJ1-2, the V gene TRBV6-6; tentatively, D is TRBD1 (5 bases). Germline V gene sequence: CDR1 MNHNY, CDR2 SVGAGI (reference sequence). Trimming shortened V by 6 bases and J by 4 bases, and 9 bases separated the two germline ends. The CDR3 contains 12 residues. In DNA, the CDR3 is TGTGCCAGCAGCGACAGCGTCTATGGCTACACCTTC. Amino acid sequence: CASSDSVYGYTF.

The chain is built from TRBV27 and TRBJ1-6; D ambiguous. Germline V lookup: CDR1 MNHEY, CDR2 SMNVEV (reference sequence). This CDR3 has 15 residues. Trimming shortened V by 1 base and J by 7 bases, and 11 bases separated the two germline ends. The CDR3 sequence is CASSLWGDSNSPLHF. Here the CDR3 DNA reads TGTGCCAGCAGTTTATGGGGAGATAGCAATTCACCCCTCCACTTT.

The gene calls are TRBV3-1 (or the pseudogene TRBV3-2) and TRBJ2-5, with TRBD2 matching 14 bases. J gave up 6 bases and V 4 bases, and 13 bases lay outside the gene matches. Germline values: CDR1 LGHDT, CDR2 YNNKEL (reference sequence). This CDR3 has 18 residues. Written as DNA, the CDR3 is TGTGCCAGCAGCCGGGACAGGACTAGCGGGGGGCTCAGTAAGACCCAGTACTTC. Translation gives CASSRDRTSGGLSKTQYF.

The chain joins TRBV14 to TRBJ1-1, with D uncertain. The length of the CDR3 is 13 residues. Germline values: CDR1 SGHDN, CDR2 FVKESK. Trimming stripped 0 bases from V and 3 bases from J, with 5 bases between. CDR3 amino acids: CASSQDSDTEAFF. In nucleotides, the CDR3 is TGTGCCAGCAGCCAAGATTCGGACACTGAAGCTTTCTTT.

The chain combines TRBV30 with TRBJ2-7; possibly TRBD2 for D (5 bases). V shed 1 base and J shed 6 bases, with 16 bases lying between them. The CDR3 totals 14 residues. The germline V gene has CDR1 GTSNPN and CDR2 SVGIG (reference sequence). DNA of the CDR3: TGTGCCTGGAGTGCCTGGAGGACGGGCAGCGAGCAGTACTTC. Amino acids: CAWSAWRTGSEQYF.

The genes are TRBV25-1 and TRBJ1-2; D is perhaps TRBD1 (6 bases). V gave up 3 bases and J gave up 4 bases, with 9 bases separating them. The germline V gene encodes CDR1 MGHDK and CDR2 SYGVNS. This CDR3 spans 13 amino acids. CDR3 sequence reads: CASSEGRGYGYTF. In DNA, the CDR3 is TGTGCCAGCAGTGAGGGCAGGGGCTATGGCTACACCTTC.

This rearrangement joins TRBV19 to TRBJ1-1, with D perhaps matching TRBD1 (6 bases). Germline assignment: CDR1 LNHDA and CDR2 SQIVND (reference sequence). This CDR3 is 12 amino acids long. The V end was cut by 7 bases, the J end by 4 bases, with 10 bases between. The CDR3 region is CASKDRSTEAFF. In DNA form, the CDR3 reads TGTGCCAGTAAAGACAGGAGCACTGAAGCTTTCTTT.

The chain couples TRBV9 to TRBJ2-6, with 7 bases lining up with TRBD1. Germline values: CDR1 SGDLS, CDR2 YYNGEE. J lost 2 bases, V lost 4 bases, and 12 bases had no gene match. This CDR3 has 18 residues. CDR3 loop: CASSTRDRDLAGANVLTF. The CDR3 coding sequence is TGTGCCAGCAGCACGCGAGACAGGGATCTCGCTGGGGCCAACGTCCTGACTTTC.

The V and J genes are TRBV15 and TRBJ2-1; D is possibly TRBD1 (5 bases). CDR1 is LNHNV, CDR2 YYDKDF, per germline (reference sequence). The ends were cut back, 3 bases at V and 10 bases at J, with 13 bases in the middle. This CDR3 region has 13 residues. CDR3 amino acids: CATSSGRVSEQFF. The CDR3 DNA reads as TGTGCCACCAGCAGTGGCAGGGTCAGCGAGCAGTTCTTC.

The rearrangement links TRBV2 to TRBJ2-2; unclear D gene. Trimming left V 7 bases short and J 4 bases short, with 10 bases between. The V gene's germline CDR1 is SNHLY and CDR2 FYNNEI. The length of the CDR3 is 13 residues. The CDR3 sequence is CASTESSTGELFF. CDR3 in DNA: TGTGCCAGCACAGAGTCTAGCACCGGGGAGCTGTTTTTT.

The table lists this clone with a few counts. The V and J genes are TRBV4-2 and TRBJ1-2; 8 bases map to TRBD1. V dropped 0 bases and J dropped 3; count of bases not matched to a gene: 6. Germline lookup yields CDR1 LGHNA and CDR2 YNFKEQ. The CDR3 extends over 16 amino acids. In DNA, the CDR3 is TGTGCCAGCAGCCAAGATGTGGGGACAGGTGACTATGGCTACACCTTC. This translates into CASSQDVGTGDYGYTF.

The rearrangement uses TRBV5-1 and TRBJ1-4, with TRBD1 identical over 12 bases. The J segment lost 7 bases and the V segment lost 4 bases, leaving 8 bases of the junction unmatched. CDR1 is SGHRS, CDR2 YFSETQ, per germline. The CDR3 runs to 16 residues. Here the CDR3 DNA reads TGCGCCAGCAGCCGGGGGACAGGGGGCGAGTTTGAAAAACTGTTTTTT. Amino acids: CASSRGTGGEFEKLFF.

This clone was seen a single time. This CDR3 is CASSKGDGTGYHEQYF. Here the CDR3 DNA reads TGCGCCAGCAGTAAGGGGGACGGGACAGGGTACCACGAGCAGTACTTC. The V and J genes are TRBV5-1 and TRBJ2-7; 9 nucleotides match TRBD1. V dropped 5 bases and J dropped 5; count of bases not matched to a gene: 14. Germline-derived CDR1 and CDR2 are SGHRS and YFSETQ. The CDR3 is 16 amino acids.

CDR3 coding DNA: TGTGCCAGCAGTGGACAGGGGTCGGGAAACACCATATATTTT. Its translation is CASSGQGSGNTIYF. The rearrangement joins TRBV2 to TRBJ1-3; 8 bases line up with TRBD1. Germline CDR1 SNHLY, CDR2 FYNNEI. The J segment lost 4 bases and the V segment lost 4 bases, leaving 3 bases of the junction unmatched. The CDR3 contains 14 residues.